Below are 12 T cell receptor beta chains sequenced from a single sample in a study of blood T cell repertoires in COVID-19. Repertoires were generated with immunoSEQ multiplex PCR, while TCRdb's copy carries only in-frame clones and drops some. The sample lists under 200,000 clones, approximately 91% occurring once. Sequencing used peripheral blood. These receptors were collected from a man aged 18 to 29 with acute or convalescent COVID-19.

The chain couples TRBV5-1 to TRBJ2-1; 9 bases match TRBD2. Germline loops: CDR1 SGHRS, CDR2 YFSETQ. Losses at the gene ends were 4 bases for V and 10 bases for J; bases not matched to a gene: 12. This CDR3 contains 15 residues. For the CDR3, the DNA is TGCGCCAGCAGCCCCCGTAGCGGGAGTGCCGGGGAGCAGTTCTTC. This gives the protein CASSPRSGSAGEQFF.

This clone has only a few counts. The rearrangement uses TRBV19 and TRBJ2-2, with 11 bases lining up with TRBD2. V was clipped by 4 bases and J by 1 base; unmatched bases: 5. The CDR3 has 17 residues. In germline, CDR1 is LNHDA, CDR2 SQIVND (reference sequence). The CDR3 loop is CASSRGLAEKNTGELFF. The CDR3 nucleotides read TGTGCCAGTAGTAGGGGACTAGCGGAGAAGAACACCGGGGAGCTGTTTTTT.

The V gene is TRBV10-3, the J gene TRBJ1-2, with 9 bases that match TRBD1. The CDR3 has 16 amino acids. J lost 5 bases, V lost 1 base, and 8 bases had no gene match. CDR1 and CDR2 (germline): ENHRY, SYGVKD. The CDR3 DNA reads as TGTGCCATCAGTGAGTACCGACAGGGGGATAGATATGGCTACACCTTC. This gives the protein CAISEYRQGDRYGYTF.

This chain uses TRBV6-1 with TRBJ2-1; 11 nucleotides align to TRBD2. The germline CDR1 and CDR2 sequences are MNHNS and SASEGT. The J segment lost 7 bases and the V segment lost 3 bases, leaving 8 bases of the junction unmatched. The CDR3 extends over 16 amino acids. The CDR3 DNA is TGTGCCAGCAGTGACCAACTAGCGGGAGCCGGGAATGAGCAGTTCTTC. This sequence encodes CASSDQLAGAGNEQFF.

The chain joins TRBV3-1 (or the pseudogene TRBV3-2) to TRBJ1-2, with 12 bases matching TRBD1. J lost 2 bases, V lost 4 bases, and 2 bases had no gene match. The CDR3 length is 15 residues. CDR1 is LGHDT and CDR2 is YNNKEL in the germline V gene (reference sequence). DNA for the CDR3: TGTGCCAGCAGCCCCGGGACAGGGGGCAACTATGGCTACACCTTC. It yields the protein CASSPGTGGNYGYTF.

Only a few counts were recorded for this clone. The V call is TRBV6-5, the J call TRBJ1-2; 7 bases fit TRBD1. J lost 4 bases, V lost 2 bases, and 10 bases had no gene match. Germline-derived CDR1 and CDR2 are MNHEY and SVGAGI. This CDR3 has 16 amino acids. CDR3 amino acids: CASSYGATGALYGYTF. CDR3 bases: TGTGCCAGCAGTTACGGGGCCACAGGGGCCCTCTATGGCTACACCTTC.

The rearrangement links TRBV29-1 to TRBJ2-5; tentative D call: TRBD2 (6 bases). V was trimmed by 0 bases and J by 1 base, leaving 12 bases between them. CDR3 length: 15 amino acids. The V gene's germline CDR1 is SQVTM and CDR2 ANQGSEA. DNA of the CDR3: TGCAGCGTTGAAGAAATCGGAGCGGGCCAAGAGACCCAGTACTTC. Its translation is CSVEEIGAGQETQYF.

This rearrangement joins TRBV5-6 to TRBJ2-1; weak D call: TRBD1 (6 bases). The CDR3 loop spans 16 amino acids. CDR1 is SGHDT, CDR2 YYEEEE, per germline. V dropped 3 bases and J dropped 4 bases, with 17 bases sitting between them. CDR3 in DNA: TGTGCCAGCAGCTCAACACGGGACACCCTATACAATGAGCAGTTCTTC. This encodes CASSSTRDTLYNEQFF.

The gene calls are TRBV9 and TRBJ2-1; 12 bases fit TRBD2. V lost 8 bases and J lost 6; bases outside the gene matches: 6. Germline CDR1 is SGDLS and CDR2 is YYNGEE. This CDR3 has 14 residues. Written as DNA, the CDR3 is TGTGCCAGTGCTCTAGCGGGAGGGCCCAATGAGCAGTTCTTC. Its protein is CASALAGGPNEQFF. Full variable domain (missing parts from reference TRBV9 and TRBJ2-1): DSGVTQTPKHLITATGQRVTLRCSPRSGDLSVYWYQQSLDQGLQFLIQYYNGEERAKGNILERFSAQQFPDLHSELNLSSLELGDSALYFCASALAGGPNEQFFGPGTRLTVL.

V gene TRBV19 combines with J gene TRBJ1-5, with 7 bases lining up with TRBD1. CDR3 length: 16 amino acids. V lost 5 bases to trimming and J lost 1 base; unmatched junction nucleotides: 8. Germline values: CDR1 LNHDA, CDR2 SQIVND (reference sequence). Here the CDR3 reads CASSETGKKSNQPQHF. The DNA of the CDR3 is TGTGCCAGTAGTGAGACAGGGAAAAAGAGCAATCAGCCCCAGCATTTT.

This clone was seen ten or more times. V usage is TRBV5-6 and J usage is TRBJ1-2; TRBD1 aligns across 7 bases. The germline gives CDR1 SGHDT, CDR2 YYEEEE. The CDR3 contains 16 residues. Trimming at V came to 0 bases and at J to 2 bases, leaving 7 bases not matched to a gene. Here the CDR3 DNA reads TGTGCCAGCAGCTTGGCTTGGCAGGGGGGAAACTATGGCTACACCTTC. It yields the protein CASSLAWQGGNYGYTF.

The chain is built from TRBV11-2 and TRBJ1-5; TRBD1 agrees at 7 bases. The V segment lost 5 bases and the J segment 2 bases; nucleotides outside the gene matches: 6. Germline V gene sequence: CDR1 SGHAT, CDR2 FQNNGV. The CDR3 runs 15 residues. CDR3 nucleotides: TGTGCCAGCAGCGCGCAGGGGGAAGGCAATCAGCCCCAGCATTTT. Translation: CASSAQGEGNQPQHF. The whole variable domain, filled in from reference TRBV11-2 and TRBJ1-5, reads EAGVAQSPRYKIIEKRQSVAFWCNPISGHATLYWYQQILGQGPKLLIQFQNNGVVDDSQLPKDRFSAERLKGVDSTLKIQPAKLEDSAVYLCASSAQGEGNQPQHFGDGTRLSIL.